The TCR beta chain under discussion was sequenced for a study of blood T cell repertoires in COVID-19. Study-level background: There were acute and convalescent COVID-19 samples, and they came from the United States, Italy and Spain. T cells, B-cell-depleted T cells, or PBMCs provided the cDNA or gDNA that served as material.

This CDR3 region has 15 residues. Trimming left V 5 bases short and J 0 bases short, with 11 bases between. Per germline, CDR1 SGHTA and CDR2 FQGNSA. Original processing methods: Researchers report that nucleated cell counts were estimated from reference gene primer amplification. Libraries were prepared by immunoSEQ multiplex PCR; TCRdb keeps only in-frame clonotypes and omits some of them. D and trimming were read from the DNA, whereas the V and J calls and clone size are those reported in that table. The sample shows about 120,000 clones, roughly 80% of them seen only once. The chain combines TRBV7-2 with TRBJ1-3; D gene uncertain. The sequenced sample was peripheral blood. This TCR came from a human donor in a cohort sampled during active COVID-19. CDR3 amino acids: CASSLYRSSGNTIYF. The CDR3 nucleotides read TGTGCCAGCAGCCTCTATCGGAGCTCTGGAAACACCATATATTTT.